The next 19 T cell receptor beta chains were all read from a single sample in a study of cytomegalovirus exposure and HLA in healthy donors. Primers included in the PCR were 60 Vbeta and 13 Jbeta primers. TCRdb's copy holds only in-frame clones and misses some; the assay was immunoSEQ multiplex PCR. The sample lists around 150,000 clones, roughly 88% occurring once. Sequences were obtained from PBMCs. All receptors come from a middle-aged woman in good health and CMV-seronegative.

The chain links TRBV6-5 to TRBJ1-1; TRBD1 matches at 7 bases. After removal of 4 bases from V and 4 bases from J, the junction contained 9 bases not matched to a gene. The V gene's germline CDR1 is MNHEY and CDR2 SVGAGI. CDR3 size: 15 residues. CDR3 nucleotide sequence: TGTGCCAGCAGTTTCTCCGTGACAGGGAGCACTGAAGCTTTCTTT. This gives the protein CASSFSVTGSTEAFF.

The V call is TRBV21-1, the J call TRBJ2-5; the listed D gene, TRBD2, was not tested against the DNA. TRBV21-1 counts as a pseudogene. The CDR3 totals 15 residues. Here the CDR3 DNA reads TGTGCCAGCACCAACCGGACTAGGTTATTAGAGACCCAGTACTTC. It yields the protein CASTNRTRLLETQYF.

This chain connects TRBV4-1 to TRBJ2-5; tentatively, D is TRBD1 (6 bases). The CDR3 length is 15 residues. Germline V CDR1 and CDR2: MGHRA, YSYEKL. V lost 6 bases to trimming and J lost 2 bases, with 16 bases between them. The DNA of the CDR3 is TGCGCCAGCAGAAACACCGCCGGGACACAAGAGACCCAGTACTTC. This sequence encodes CASRNTAGTQETQYF.

This clone was picked up a small number of times. J is TRBJ2-1 and V is TRBV2; 9 bases agree with TRBD2. V was clipped by 4 bases and J by 3 bases; unmatched bases: 10. There are 17 residues in the CDR3. From germline, CDR1 is SNHLY and CDR2 FYNNEI. The CDR3 DNA sequence: TGTGCCAGCAGTGTGTCCGCGGGACTAGCTTTCTACAATGAGCAGTTCTTC. This codes for CASSVSAGLAFYNEQFF. The whole variable domain, remainder taken from reference TRBV2 and TRBJ2-1, is EPEVTQTPSHQVTQMGQEVILRCVPISNHLYFYWYRQILGQKVEFLVSFYNNEISEKSEIFDDQFSVERPDGSNFTLKIRSTKLEDSAMYFCASSVSAGLAFYNEQFFGPGTRLTVL.

This chain joins TRBV11-2 and TRBJ2-1; 9 bases map to TRBD1. Germline trimming cut 5 bases from V and 8 bases from J; bases unmatched to any gene: 13. The CDR3 consists of 16 residues. Per the germline V gene, CDR1 is SGHAT and CDR2 is FQNNGV. CDR3 loop: CASSLTGGGSIYEQFF. DNA for the CDR3: TGTGCCAGCAGCCTAACAGGGGGCGGCTCTATCTATGAGCAGTTCTTC.

The sample holds one count of this clone. This chain links TRBV6-5 with TRBJ1-3; D not resolved. CDR3 size: 16 residues. Germline V gives CDR1 MNHEY, CDR2 SVGAGI. The ends were cut back, 4 bases at V and 0 bases at J, with 13 bases in the middle. CDR3 nucleotide sequence: TGTGCCAGCAGTTCCATCATGTATAGCTCTGGAAACACCATATATTTT. Its protein is CASSSIMYSSGNTIYF.

This clone appeared a single time. The rearrangement joins TRBV5-1 to TRBJ1-4, with unresolved D. V dropped 7 bases and J dropped 7 bases, with 14 bases sitting between them. The CDR3 runs 13 residues. Germline loops: CDR1 SGHRS, CDR2 YFSETQ. This CDR3 is CASSPEGSEKLFF. The CDR3 region has the DNA TGCGCCAGCTCTCCCGAGGGTAGTGAAAAACTGTTTTTT. Filled out from reference TRBV5-1 and TRBJ1-4, the complete variable domain reads KAGVTQTPRYLIKTRGQQVTLSCSPISGHRSVSWYQQTPGQGLQFLFEYFSETQRNKGNFPGRFSGRQFSNSRSEMNVSTLELGDSALYLCASSPEGSEKLFFGSGTQLSVL.

V is TRBV5-3 and J is TRBJ2-5; 16 bases match TRBD2. TRBV5-3 is classed as an ORF, of uncertain function. There are 18 residues in the CDR3. V lost 4 bases to trimming and J lost 1 base; unmatched junction nucleotides: 7. The DNA for the CDR3 is TGTGCCAGAAGCAGCCCCGGGACTAGCGGGAGGGCCCAAGAGACCCAGTACTTC. Translation gives CARSSPGTSGRAQETQYF.

The genes are TRBV6-6 and TRBJ1-1; D remains unclear. Trimming removed 2 bases from V and 3 bases from J, with 10 bases in between. The CDR3 loop spans 14 amino acids. Germline CDR1 MNHNY, CDR2 SVGAGI (reference sequence). The CDR3 region has the DNA TGTGCCAGCAGTTACGGCGGGGTCCACACTGAAGCTTTCTTT. Protein sequence: CASSYGGVHTEAFF.

In DNA, the CDR3 is TGTGCCAGCAGCCTCTTAGCGAGAGCGGAGCAGTACTTC. Its translation: CASSLLARAEQYF. The V and J genes are TRBV11-3 and TRBJ2-7; possible D gene TRBD2, 5 bases. Germline CDR1 and CDR2: SGHNT and YENEEA. V was pared by 5 bases and J by 7 bases, with 15 bases between. CDR3 length: 13 residues.

The J gene is TRBJ1-5, the V gene TRBV19; D unclear. V lost 1 base, J lost 6 bases, and 7 bases lay in between. Germline loops: CDR1 LNHDA, CDR2 SQIVND (reference sequence). The CDR3 sequence is 13 residues long. CDR3 loop: CASSIAGFQPQHF. In DNA form, the CDR3 reads TGTGCCAGTAGTATAGCGGGGTTTCAGCCCCAGCATTTT.

The chain employs TRBV10-3 and TRBJ2-1, with TRBD1 matching 9 bases. The junction had 10 bases not matched to a gene; V was cut back by 4 bases and J by 6 bases. Per the germline V gene, CDR1 is ENHRY and CDR2 is SYGVKD. This CDR3 comprises 16 residues. Here the CDR3 DNA reads TGTGCCATCAGTGCCCTCTCGGGACAGGGCGGCAATGAGCAGTTCTTC. Translated: CAISALSGQGGNEQFF.

This clone was observed a single time. The chain has TRBV5-1 and TRBJ2-1, with TRBD2 matching 11 bases. CDR1 SGHRS and CDR2 YFSETQ come from the germline V gene. The CDR3 is 16 residues long. V gave up 1 base and J gave up 5 bases; unmatched junction bases: 5. The CDR3 is CASSLIAGGSNNEQFF. CDR3 nucleotide sequence: TGCGCCAGCAGCTTGATAGCGGGAGGGTCTAACAATGAGCAGTTCTTC.

This chain uses TRBV30 with TRBJ2-7; 8 positions match TRBD1. After removal of 5 bases from V and 1 base from J, the junction contained 4 bases not matched to a gene. The CDR3 is made up of 13 amino acids. The germline V gene has CDR1 GTSNPN and CDR2 SVGIG (reference sequence). CDR3 residues: CAWGRQGSYEQYF. The CDR3 DNA sequence: TGTGCCTGGGGAAGACAGGGGTCCTACGAGCAGTACTTC.

This clone occurred once. The chain is built from TRBV7-2 and TRBJ2-3; TRBD2 might be the D (6 bases). Germline lookup yields CDR1 SGHTA and CDR2 FQGNSA. There are 14 residues in the CDR3. V gave up 9 bases and J gave up 6 bases, with 19 bases separating them. The CDR3 is CARRRIGRTDTQYF. In DNA, the CDR3 is TGTGCCAGAAGGCGGATCGGGAGAACTGATACGCAGTATTTT.

The V gene is TRBV4-2, the J gene TRBJ2-7; possibly TRBD2 for D (7 bases). The V gene's germline CDR1 is LGHNA and CDR2 YNFKEQ. Trimming cost V 1 base and J 4 bases, with 11 bases left between them. The length of the CDR3 is 14 residues. CDR3: CASSQGEGEYEQYF. In DNA form, the CDR3 reads TGTGCCAGCAGCCAAGGGGAGGGGGAGTACGAGCAGTACTTC.

The chain couples TRBV7-8 to TRBJ1-3; the D gene is possibly TRBD1 (6 bases). The germline V gene has CDR1 SGHVS and CDR2 FQNEAQ. The CDR3 is 14 residues long. Trimming took 1 base from V and 4 from J, leaving 8 bases between them. The CDR3 here is CASSLGTGGNTIYF. The CDR3 bases are TGTGCCAGCAGCTTAGGCACAGGGGGAAACACCATATATTTT.

The gene calls are TRBV5-1 and TRBJ2-1; D not resolved. CDR1 and CDR2 (germline): SGHRS, YFSETQ. The CDR3 loop spans 14 amino acids. V lost 5 bases and J lost 8, with 17 bases in between. The CDR3 bases are TGCGCCAGCAGGACGGATTCTATAGGAGATGAGCAGTTCTTC. Amino acid sequence: CASRTDSIGDEQFF. Supplemented by reference TRBV5-1 and TRBJ2-1, the full variable domain reads KAGVTQTPRYLIKTRGQQVTLSCSPISGHRSVSWYQQTPGQGLQFLFEYFSETQRNKGNFPGRFSGRQFSNSRSEMNVSTLELGDSALYLCASRTDSIGDEQFFGPGTRLTVL.

As concerns this clone: The junction shows a germline mismatch at one end, possibly a read error. This sequence joins TRBV6-5 and TRBJ2-1; TRBD1 aligns across 8 bases. The length of the CDR3 is 15 residues. Germline V gene data show CDR1 as MNHEY and CDR2 as SVGAGI. This CDR3 reads CASTYSPGQGGEQFF. For the CDR3, the DNA is TGTGCCAGCACTTACTCACCAGGACAGGGTGGCGAGCAGTTCTTC.